The TCR beta chain under discussion was sequenced for a study of radiotherapy plus CTLA-4 blockade in lung cancer. TCRdb keeps only in-frame clones here, not all; method: immunoSEQ multiplex PCR. The sample lists about 91,000 clones; 55% to 75% were seen once. The junction had 12 bases not matched to a gene; V was cut back by 5 bases and J by 2 bases. The CDR3 spans 16 residues. Germline V gene lookup returns CDR1 SEHNR and CDR2 FQNEAQ (reference sequence). The receptor comes from a human donor with non-small cell lung cancer that progressed on radiotherapy plus ipilimumab. The genes are TRBV7-9 and TRBJ2-7, with 7 bases aligning to TRBD1. Sequencing was performed on peripheral blood, taken from a patient treated with radiotherapy plus ipilimumab. DNA for the CDR3: TGTGCCAGCAGCGGACCCCAGGGGGACGACCCCTACGAGCAGTACTTC. Translated, it gives CASSGPQGDDPYEQYF.